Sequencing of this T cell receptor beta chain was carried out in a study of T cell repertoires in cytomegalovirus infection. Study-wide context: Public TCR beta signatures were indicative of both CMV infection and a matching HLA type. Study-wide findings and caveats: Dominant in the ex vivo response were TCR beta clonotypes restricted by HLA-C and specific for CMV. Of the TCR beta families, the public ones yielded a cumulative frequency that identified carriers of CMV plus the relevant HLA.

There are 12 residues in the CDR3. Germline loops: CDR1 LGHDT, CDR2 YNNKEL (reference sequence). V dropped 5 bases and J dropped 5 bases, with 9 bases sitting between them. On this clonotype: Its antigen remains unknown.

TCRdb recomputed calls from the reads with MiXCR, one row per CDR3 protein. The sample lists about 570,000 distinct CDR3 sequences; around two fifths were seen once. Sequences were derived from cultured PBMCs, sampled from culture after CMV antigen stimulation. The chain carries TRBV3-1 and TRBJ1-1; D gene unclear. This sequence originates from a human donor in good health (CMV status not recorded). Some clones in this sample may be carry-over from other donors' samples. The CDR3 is CASSNPGTEAFF. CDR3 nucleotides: TGTGCCAGCAGCAACCCCGGTACTGAAGCTTTCTTT.